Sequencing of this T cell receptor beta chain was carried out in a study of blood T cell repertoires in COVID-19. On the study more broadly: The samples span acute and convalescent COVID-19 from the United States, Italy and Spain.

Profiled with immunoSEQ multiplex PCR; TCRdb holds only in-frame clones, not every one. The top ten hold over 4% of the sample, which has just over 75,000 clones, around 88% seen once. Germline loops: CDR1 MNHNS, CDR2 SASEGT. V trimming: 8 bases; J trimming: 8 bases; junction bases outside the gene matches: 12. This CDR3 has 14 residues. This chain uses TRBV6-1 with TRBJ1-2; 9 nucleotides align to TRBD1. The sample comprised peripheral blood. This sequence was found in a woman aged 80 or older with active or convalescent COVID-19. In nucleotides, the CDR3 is TGTGCCAGCTTCCCGAACAGGGGGCCCGGCGGCTACACCTTC. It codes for CASFPNRGPGGYTF.